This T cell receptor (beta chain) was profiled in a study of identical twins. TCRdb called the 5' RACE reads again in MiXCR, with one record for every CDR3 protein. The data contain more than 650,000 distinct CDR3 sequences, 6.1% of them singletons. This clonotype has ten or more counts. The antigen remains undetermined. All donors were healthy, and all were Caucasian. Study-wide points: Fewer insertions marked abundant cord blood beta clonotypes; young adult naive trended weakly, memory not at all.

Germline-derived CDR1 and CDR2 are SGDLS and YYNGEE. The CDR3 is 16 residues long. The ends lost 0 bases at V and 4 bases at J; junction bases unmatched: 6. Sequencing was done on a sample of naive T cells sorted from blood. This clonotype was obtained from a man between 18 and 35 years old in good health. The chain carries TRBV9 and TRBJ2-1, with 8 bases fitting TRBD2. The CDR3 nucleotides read TGTGCCAGCAGCGTAGAGCTAGCGGGTATGTACAATGAGCAGTTCTTC. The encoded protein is CASSVELAGMYNEQFF.